The clone carrying this T cell receptor (beta chain) was detected many times. The antigen remains unidentified. TCRdb re-derived calls from the RT-PCR reads in MiXCR, one entry per CDR3 protein. In the table there are hundreds of thousands of distinct CDR3 sequences, 6.5% to 8% of which are singletons. This sample is drawn from a study of response to subunit inactivated influenza vaccine. Study-level results: That few new T cells are recruited by each seasonal influenza vaccination was the authors' suggestion.

The sequence derives from a man aged 50 to 69 who received an inactivated influenza vaccine. The material sequenced was PBMCs from blood, taken less than 25 months after vaccination.

CDR3 in amino acids: CASSPRLSGRETQYF. The CDR3, as DNA: TGTGCCAGCAGTCCCCGTCTAAGTGGCAGGGAGACCCAGTACTTC. The J gene is TRBJ2-5, the V gene TRBV28; D is undetermined. The CDR3 sequence is 15 residues long. The germline gives CDR1 MDHEN, CDR2 SYDVKM. V gave up 5 bases and J gave up 5 bases, with 18 bases separating them.